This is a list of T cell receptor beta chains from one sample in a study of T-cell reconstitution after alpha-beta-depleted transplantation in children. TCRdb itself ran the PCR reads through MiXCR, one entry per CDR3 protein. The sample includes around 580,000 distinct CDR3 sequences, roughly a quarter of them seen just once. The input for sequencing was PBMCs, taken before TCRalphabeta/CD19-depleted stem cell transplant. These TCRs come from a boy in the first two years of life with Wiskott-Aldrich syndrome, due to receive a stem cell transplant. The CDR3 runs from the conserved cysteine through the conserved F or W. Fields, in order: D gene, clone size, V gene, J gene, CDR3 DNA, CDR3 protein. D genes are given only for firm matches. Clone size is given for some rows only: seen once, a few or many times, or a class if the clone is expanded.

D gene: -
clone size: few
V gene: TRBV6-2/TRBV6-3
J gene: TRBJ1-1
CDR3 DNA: TGTGCCAGCAGTTACTATTCGTTCGGCAGGGGATTTGAAATGAACACTGAAGCTTTCTTT
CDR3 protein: CASSYYSFGRGFEMNTEAFF

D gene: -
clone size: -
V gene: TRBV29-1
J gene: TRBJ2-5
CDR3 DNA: TGCAGCGTTGGGGTAGTTCAGGTGCGGAGACAAGAGACCCAGTACTTC
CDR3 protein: CSVGVVQVRRQETQYF

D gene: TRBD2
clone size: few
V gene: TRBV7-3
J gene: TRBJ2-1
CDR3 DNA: TGTGCCAGCAGCTCTAGCGGGAGGGTTTACAATGAGCAGTTCTTC
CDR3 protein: CASSSSGRVYNEQFF

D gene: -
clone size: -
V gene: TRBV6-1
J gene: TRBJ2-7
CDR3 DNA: TGTGCCAGCAGTGAACGTCGGTGGGTCGAGCAGTACTTC
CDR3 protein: CASSERRWVEQYF

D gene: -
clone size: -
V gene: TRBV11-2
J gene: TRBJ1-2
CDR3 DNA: TGTGCCAGCAGCTTAGTTGGCAGTCTCGGCTACACCTTC
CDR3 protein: CASSLVGSLGYTF

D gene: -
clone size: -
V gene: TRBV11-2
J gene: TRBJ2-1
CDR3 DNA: TGTGCCAGCAGCTTTAGGGTATACAATGAGCAGTTCTTC
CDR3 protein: CASSFRVYNEQFF

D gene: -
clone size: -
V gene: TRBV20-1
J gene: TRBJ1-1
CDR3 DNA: TGCAGTGCTAGGAGAGGCAGCCCGAACACTGAAGCTTTCTTT
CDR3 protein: CSARRGSPNTEAFF

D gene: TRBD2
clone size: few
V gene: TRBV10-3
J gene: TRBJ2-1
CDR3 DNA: TGTGCCATCAGTCAGGAGGGGACTAGCGGTAAGCAGTTCTTC
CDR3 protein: CAISQEGTSGKQFF

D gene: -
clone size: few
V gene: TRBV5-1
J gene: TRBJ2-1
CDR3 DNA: TGCGCCAGCAGCCCAAGTATTGGTTACAATGAGCAGTTCTTC
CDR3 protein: CASSPSIGYNEQFF

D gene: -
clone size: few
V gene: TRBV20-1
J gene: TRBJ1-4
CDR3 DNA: TGCAGTGCCAGGGGACCGGGCTGGGAAAAACTGTTTTTT
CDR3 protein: CSARGPGWEKLFF

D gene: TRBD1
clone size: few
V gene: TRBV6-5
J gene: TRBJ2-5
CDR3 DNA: TGTGCCAGCAGTTCTCCGGGACAGGGTGAGACCCAGTACTTC
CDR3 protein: CASSSPGQGETQYF

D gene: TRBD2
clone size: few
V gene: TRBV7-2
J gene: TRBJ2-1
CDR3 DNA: TGTGCCAGCAGAAAAACTAGCGGGAGGGCCTACAATGAGCAGTTCTTC
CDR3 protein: CASRKTSGRAYNEQFF

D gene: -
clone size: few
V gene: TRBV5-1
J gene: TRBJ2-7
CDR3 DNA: TGCGCCAGCAGCTTGGCATGGCGGGGTTCCTACGAGCAGTACTTC
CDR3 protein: CASSLAWRGSYEQYF

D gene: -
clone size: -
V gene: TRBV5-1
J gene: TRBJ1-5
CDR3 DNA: TGCGCCAGCAGCTTGCTAGACCCGAGCAATCAGCCCCAGCATTTT
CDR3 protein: CASSLLDPSNQPQHF

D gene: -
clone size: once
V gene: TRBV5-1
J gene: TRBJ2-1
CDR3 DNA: TGCGCCAGCAGCAAGGAAACAGGTCGCTCCTACAATGAGCAGTTCTTC
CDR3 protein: CASSKETGRSYNEQFF

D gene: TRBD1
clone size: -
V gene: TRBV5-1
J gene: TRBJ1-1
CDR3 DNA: TGCGCCAGCAGCTTGGGGACAGGGACACGAAGATTCTCTGAAGCTTTCTTT
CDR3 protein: CASSLGTGTRRFSEAFF

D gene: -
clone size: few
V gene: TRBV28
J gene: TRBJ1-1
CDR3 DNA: TGTGCCAGCAGTTTGGGGGGCTGGGACACTGAAGCTTTCTTT
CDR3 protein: CASSLGGWDTEAFF

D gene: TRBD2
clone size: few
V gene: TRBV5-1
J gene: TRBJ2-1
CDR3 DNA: TGCGCCAGCAGCCCTGTGATGACTAGCCACAATGAGCAGTTCTTC
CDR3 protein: CASSPVMTSHNEQFF